This TCR beta chain was recorded in a study of blood T cell repertoires in COVID-19. Trimming removed 4 bases from V and 0 bases from J, with 19 bases in between. The germline gives CDR1 SGHVS, CDR2 FQNEAQ. CDR3 length: 18 amino acids. The table came from immunoSEQ multiplex PCR; TCRdb's copy has only in-frame clones and leaves some out. The sample lists some 71,000 clones; just over 90% were seen once. The receptor was isolated from a woman aged 18-30 years with acute or convalescent COVID-19. V usage is TRBV7-8 and J usage is TRBJ1-5, with no clear D. The material sequenced was peripheral blood. This CDR3 is CASSSLRRARDSNQPQHF. CDR3 bases: TGTGCCAGCAGCTCACTACGGAGGGCTAGGGATAGCAATCAGCCCCAGCATTTT. The variable domain in full, with the rest retrieved from reference TRBV7-8 and TRBJ1-5, is GAGVSQSPRYKVAKRGQDVALRCDPISGHVSLFWYQQALGQGPEFLTYFQNEAQLDKSGLPSDRFFAERPEGSVSTLKIQRTQQEDSAVYLCASSSLRRARDSNQPQHFGDGTRLSIL.